A selection of T cell receptor beta chains follows, all from one sample in a study of CD8 T cells in Susac syndrome. TCRdb passed the immunoSEQ multiplex PCR reads through MiXCR, listing each CDR3 protein once. The top ten hold 0.3% to 0.35% of the sample, which has about 94,000 distinct CDR3 sequences, around 94% seen once. Sequenced: CD4+ T cells from PBMCs. The receptors derive from a human donor with Susac syndrome. Each CDR3 is given with its conserved first and last residue. D genes are given only for firm matches. Clone size is given for some rows only: seen once, a few or many times, or a class if the clone is expanded.

D | J | V | size | DNA | CDR3
NA | TRBJ1-6 | TRBV20-1 | NA | TGCAGTGCTAGTGGGACCGCGTCGGGGGGGAATTCACCCCTCCACTTT | CSASGTASGGNSPLHF
TRBD2 | TRBJ2-1 | TRBV7-2 | once | TGTGCCAGCAGCTTAGTAATAGCGGGGCACAATGAGCAGTTCTTC | CASSLVIAGHNEQFF
NA | TRBJ1-5 | TRBV2 | NA | TGTGCCAGCAGTGGATATAGCAATCAGCCCCAGCATTTT | CASSGYSNQPQHF
TRBD1 | TRBJ1-2 | TRBV6-5 | NA | TGTGCCAGCAGCCAGGACAGGGTCTATGGCTACACCTTC | CASSQDRVYGYTF
NA | TRBJ1-4 | TRBV21-1 | NA | TGTGCCAGCAGCAAATTCGAAGTTTCGCAGGGGTTTGAAAAACTGTTTTTT | CASSKFEVSQGFEKLFF
NA | TRBJ2-6 | TRBV28 | NA | TGTGCCAGCAGCCTCTCTGGTGGCTCCGGGACGTCTGGGGCCAACGTCCTGACTTTC | CASSLSGGSGTSGANVLTF
NA | TRBJ2-2 | TRBV20-1 | NA | TGCAGTGCCTCCACTGGACAGCACACCGGGGAGCTGTTTTTT | CSASTGQHTGELFF
TRBD1 | TRBJ1-5 | TRBV28 | once | TGTGCCAGCAGTTTAGCCGGGACAGGCAATCAGCCCCAGCATTTT | CASSLAGTGNQPQHF
TRBD1 | TRBJ2-7 | TRBV4-1 | NA | TGCGCCAGCAGCGTCCGGGACAGGGGAGTCTACGAGCAGTACTTC | CASSVRDRGVYEQYF
TRBD1 | TRBJ2-1 | TRBV7-2 | NA | TGTGCCAGCAGCCGGAGACAGGGGGCGAGGTACAATGAGCAGTTCTTC | CASSRRQGARYNEQFF
TRBD1 | TRBJ2-5 | TRBV28 | once | TGTGCCAGCAGTTTCTCCGGGACAGGGAGAGAGACCCAGTACTTC | CASSFSGTGRETQYF
NA | TRBJ1-5 | TRBV12-3/TRBV12-4 | NA | TGTGCCAGCAGTTTAAGGATCGGAGGAGGGCTCAATCAGCCCCAGCATTTT | CASSLRIGGGLNQPQHF
TRBD1 | TRBJ1-1 | TRBV7-2 | NA | TGTGCCAGCAGCCCGAGACAGGGGTTGGTTAGGAACACTGAAGCTTTCTTT | CASSPRQGLVRNTEAFF
NA | TRBJ1-2 | TRBV3-1 | NA | TGTGCCAGCAGTTTTAGGGATATAGATGGCTACACCTTC | CASSFRDIDGYTF
NA | TRBJ1-6 | TRBV3-1 | NA | TGTGCCAGCAGCGGTACGACAGTAACACCCCTCCACTTT | CASSGTTVTPLHF
NA | TRBJ1-2 | TRBV7-9 | NA | TGTGCCAGCAGCCCCACAGGGTTTAATGGCTACACCTTC | CASSPTGFNGYTF
TRBD1 | TRBJ2-2 | TRBV19 | NA | TGTGCCAGACCCGAGGGACAGCCTAACACCGGGGAGCTGTTTTTT | CARPEGQPNTGELFF
NA | TRBJ1-2 | TRBV6-1 | NA | TGTGCCAGCAGTGAAACGGCTAACTATGGCTACACCTTC | CASSETANYGYTF
TRBD1 | TRBJ2-7 | TRBV20-1 | NA | TGCAGTGCTAGGTGGACAGGGGGCCACTACGAGCAGTACTTC | CSARWTGGHYEQYF
NA | TRBJ2-7 | TRBV4-3 | NA | TGCGCCAGCAGCCAAGATTCGGTCTCCTACGAGCAGTACTTC | CASSQDSVSYEQYF
NA | TRBJ1-3 | TRBV20-1 | NA | TGCAGTGCTAGCTCGGGGTCAGGAAACACCATATATTTT | CSASSGSGNTIYF
NA | TRBJ2-2 | TRBV18 | NA | TGTGCCAGCTCACAATCGAGCACCGGGGAGCTGTTTTTT | CASSQSSTGELFF
TRBD1 | TRBJ2-7 | TRBV5-1 | NA | TGCGCCAGCAGAAGTTTACAGGGGAACGAGCAGTACTTC | CASRSLQGNEQYF
TRBD1 | TRBJ2-5 | TRBV15 | NA | TGTGCCACCAGCAGGGCCGGGACAGGGGGCATAGAGACCCAGTACTTC | CATSRAGTGGIETQYF
TRBD1 | TRBJ2-7 | TRBV30 | NA | TGTGCCTGGAGTGTAGGAAAGGACAGGGACACCTACGAGCAGTACTTC | CAWSVGKDRDTYEQYF
TRBD1 | TRBJ1-1 | TRBV9 | once | TGTGCCAGCAGCTTTTACGACAGGGACACTGAAGCTTTCTTT | CASSFYDRDTEAFF
NA | TRBJ2-3 | TRBV19 | NA | TGTGCCAGTAGTATCCCTGGCACAGATACGCAGTATTTT | CASSIPGTDTQYF
TRBD1 | TRBJ2-3 | TRBV30 | few | TGTGCCTGGAACAGGGGGCGCACAGATACGCAGTATTTT | CAWNRGRTDTQYF
NA | TRBJ2-1 | TRBV6-1 | NA | TGTGCCAGCAGTGAAGCGCGGATCGGGAACAATGAGCAGTTCTTC | CASSEARIGNNEQFF
NA | TRBJ2-2 | TRBV29-1 | once | TGCAGCGTTGGCCCCCGGGGCGGAACCGGGGAGCTGTTTTTT | CSVGPRGGTGELFF
TRBD2 | TRBJ2-1 | TRBV4-3 | NA | TGCGCCAGCAGCCTCCTGACTAGCGGGGGGGGTTACAATGAGCAGTTCTTC | CASSLLTSGGGYNEQFF
TRBD2 | TRBJ2-1 | TRBV4-1 | NA | TGCGCCAGCAGCCACCCTAGCGGGGGGGCCCATGAGCAGTTCTTC | CASSHPSGGAHEQFF